The 12 T cell receptor beta chains below were found in one sample sequenced in a study of T cells after yellow fever vaccination. Using its own MiXCR run on the 5' RACE reads, TCRdb lists one record per CDR3 protein. The sample yields hundreds of thousands of distinct CDR3 sequences, 8.7% seen once. This material consisted of PBMCs, taken on the day of the first yellow fever vaccination. The receptor set was obtained from a man aged 18-30 years who received the YFV17D yellow fever vaccine.

The rearrangement uses TRBV27 and TRBJ2-5; D tentatively reads TRBD1 or TRBD2 (5 bases each). The CDR3 runs to 12 residues. V was shortened by 6 bases and J by 1 base, with 6 bases between the two germline ends. CDR1 and CDR2 (germline): MNHEY, SMNVEV (reference sequence). CDR3 coding DNA: TGTGCCAGCAGGGGGGTCCAAGAGACCCAGTACTTC. This translates into CASRGVQETQYF.

The gene calls are TRBV5-1 and TRBJ2-7; unclear D gene. V dropped 0 bases and J dropped 3 bases, with 10 bases sitting between them. Germline CDR1 is SGHRS and CDR2 is YFSETQ. The CDR3 sequence is 14 residues long. Here the CDR3 DNA reads TGCGCCAGCAGCTTGGTAGGGCCAGGCTACGAGCAGTACTTC. Its translation is CASSLVGPGYEQYF.

In its sample, this clonotype was seen a few times. The chain uses TRBV9 and TRBJ2-7, with D perhaps being TRBD1 or TRBD2 (5 bases each). The CDR3 contains 16 residues. Between the trimmed V and J ends, which lost 4 bases and 3 bases, there was a span of 20 bases. CDR1 is SGDLS and CDR2 is YYNGEE in the germline V gene. CDR3 nucleotides: TGTGCCAGCAGCCCAAGAGGGACGCGGCCAGGCTACGAGCAGTACTTC. Translation gives CASSPRGTRPGYEQYF.

This clonotype has a count of ten or more. The chain couples TRBV9 to TRBJ2-3; maybe TRBD1 (6 bases). Germline CDR1 and CDR2: SGDLS and YYNGEE. The CDR3 consists of 14 residues. Trimming left V 3 bases short and J 2 bases short, with 10 bases between. The CDR3 coding sequence is TGTGCCAGCAGCGCGGACAGAAACACAGATACGCAGTATTTT. Translation: CASSADRNTDTQYF.

The chain combines TRBV6-2 or TRBV6-3 with TRBJ1-1; no reliable D call. V was cut by 6 bases and J by 0 bases, with 14 bases left in between. The CDR3 totals 15 residues. From germline, CDR1 is MNHEY and CDR2 SVGEGT. CDR3: CASRKDHLMNTEAFF. The DNA for the CDR3 is TGTGCCAGCAGAAAGGACCATTTAATGAACACTGAAGCTTTCTTT.

This clonotype was seen only a few times. The chain recombines TRBV12-3 or TRBV12-4 with TRBJ2-7; 13 bases agree with TRBD2. There are 16 residues in the CDR3. V lost 3 bases and J lost 4; bases outside the gene matches: 6. The CDR3 sequence: CASSFGTSGAMYEQYF. The CDR3, as DNA: TGTGCCAGCAGTTTCGGGACTAGCGGGGCGATGTACGAGCAGTACTTC.

In this sample, this clonotype turned up a few times. CDR3 residues: CASSQSRNTQYF. The DNA for the CDR3 is TGTGCCAGCAGCCAGAGCCGTAATACGCAGTATTTT. The rearrangement links TRBV6-2 or TRBV6-3 to TRBJ2-3; D unresolved. The germline gives CDR1 MNHEY, CDR2 SVGEGT. V was shortened by 6 bases and J by 7 bases, with 11 bases between the two germline ends. The CDR3 consists of 12 residues.

This clonotype was counted a few times. This chain links TRBV4-3 with TRBJ1-6; 8 bases align to TRBD1. V trimming: 1 base; J trimming: 10 bases; junction bases outside the gene matches: 6. Germline V gene data show CDR1 as LGHNA and CDR2 as YSLEER. The CDR3 contains 15 residues. For the CDR3, the DNA is TGCGCCAGCAGCCAAGCCCGACAGGGGCGGTCACCCCTCCACTTT. Translating gives CASSQARQGRSPLHF.

This clonotype has a handful of counts. The chain joins TRBV9 to TRBJ1-6; no clear D gene. This CDR3 is 12 amino acids long. Germline V gene data show CDR1 as SGDLS and CDR2 as YYNGEE. Trimming removed 3 bases at V and 5 bases at J, with 3 bases between. The CDR3 bases are TGTGCCAGCAGCGAGAATAATTCACCCCTCCACTTT. It is translated as CASSENNSPLHF. Full variable domain (outside the CDR3, taken from reference TRBV9 and TRBJ1-6): DSGVTQTPKHLITATGQRVTLRCSPRSGDLSVYWYQQSLDQGLQFLIQYYNGEERAKGNILERFSAQQFPDLHSELNLSSLELGDSALYFCASSENNSPLHFGNGTRLTVT.

This clonotype was seen repeatedly, ten times or more. The rearrangement links TRBV20-1 to TRBJ2-5; TRBD2 matches 12 bases. V was clipped by 4 bases and J by 5 bases; unmatched bases: 5. Germline V lookup: CDR1 DFQATT, CDR2 SNEGSKA (reference sequence). The CDR3 covers 14 residues. The CDR3 protein is CSATDLAGGETQYF. In nucleotides, the CDR3 is TGCAGTGCTACCGATCTAGCGGGGGGGGAGACCCAGTACTTC.

The table lists this clonotype with a few counts. The chain employs TRBV12-3 or TRBV12-4 and TRBJ2-5, with TRBD2 identical over 7 bases. J lost 1 base, V lost 6 bases, and 8 bases had no gene match. The CDR3 loop spans 15 amino acids. The CDR3 region is CASSSRGDRQETQYF. The CDR3 nucleotides read TGTGCCAGCAGCTCTCGGGGGGACCGCCAAGAGACCCAGTACTTC.

This clonotype was picked up a small number of times. The chain is built from TRBV12-5 and TRBJ2-3; 8 bases line up with TRBD1. The germline V gene has CDR1 LGHNT and CDR2 FRNRAP. With 5 bases clipped from V and 5 bases from J, the junction kept 3 bases outside the gene matches. This CDR3 has 13 amino acids. In DNA form, the CDR3 reads TGTGCTAGTGGTCCCGACAGGGGAGATACGCAGTATTTT. Protein product: CASGPDRGDTQYF. The full variable domain, with the rest looked up from reference TRBV12-5 and TRBJ2-3, is DARVTQTPRHKVTEMGQEVTMRCQPILGHNTVFWYRQTMMQGLELLAYFRNRAPLDDSGMPKDRFSAEMPDATLATLKIQPSEPRDSAVYFCASGPDRGDTQYFGPGTRLTVL.